The entry below gives a single TCR beta chain sequence along with its context. The germline V gene encodes CDR1 MNHEY and CDR2 SVGAGI. V was pared by 6 bases and J by 0 bases, with 11 bases between. The length of the CDR3 is 14 residues. Profiling relied on immunoSEQ multiplex PCR, and the TCRdb table lists in-frame clones only, not all of them. The profile shows about 49,000 clones, around 82% of them singletons. This sample is part of a study of blood T cell repertoires in COVID-19. Sequencing was carried out using peripheral blood. The clonotype comes from a human donor in a cohort sampled during active COVID-19. This chain connects TRBV6-5 to TRBJ1-1; perhaps TRBD1 as D (6 bases). The CDR3 region is CASRRGGLNTEAFF. The CDR3 bases are TGTGCCAGCAGGAGGGGGGGGTTGAACACTGAAGCTTTCTTT.